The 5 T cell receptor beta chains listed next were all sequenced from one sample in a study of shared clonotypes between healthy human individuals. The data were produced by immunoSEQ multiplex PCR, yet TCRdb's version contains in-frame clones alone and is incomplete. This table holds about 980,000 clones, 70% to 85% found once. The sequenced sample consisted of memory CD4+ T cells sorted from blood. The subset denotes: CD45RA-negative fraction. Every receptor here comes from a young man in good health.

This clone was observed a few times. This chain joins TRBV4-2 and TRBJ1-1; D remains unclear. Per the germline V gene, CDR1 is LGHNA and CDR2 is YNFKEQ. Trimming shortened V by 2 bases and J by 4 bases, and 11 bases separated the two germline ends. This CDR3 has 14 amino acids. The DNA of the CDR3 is TGTGCCAGCAGCCAAAAGGTGGTCGGCACTGAAGCTTTCTTT. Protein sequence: CASSQKVVGTEAFF.

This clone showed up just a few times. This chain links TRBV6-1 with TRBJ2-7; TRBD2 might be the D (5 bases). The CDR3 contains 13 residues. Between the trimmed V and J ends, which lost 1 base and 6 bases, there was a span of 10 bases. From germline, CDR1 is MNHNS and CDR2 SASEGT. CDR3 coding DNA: TGTGCCAGCAGTGAAGGCGGGTGGCGCGAGCAGTACTTC. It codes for CASSEGGWREQYF.

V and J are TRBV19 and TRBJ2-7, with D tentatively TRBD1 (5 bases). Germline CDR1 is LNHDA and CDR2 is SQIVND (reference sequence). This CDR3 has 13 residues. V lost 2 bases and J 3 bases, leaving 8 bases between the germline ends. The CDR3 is CASSISQGYEQYF. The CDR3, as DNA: TGTGCCAGTAGTATAAGTCAGGGCTACGAGCAGTACTTC.

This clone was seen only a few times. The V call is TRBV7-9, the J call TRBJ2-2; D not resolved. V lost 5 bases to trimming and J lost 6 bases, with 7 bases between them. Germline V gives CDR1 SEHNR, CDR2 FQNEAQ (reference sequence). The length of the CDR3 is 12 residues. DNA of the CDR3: TGTGCCAGCAGCCCGAATGCCGGGGAGCTGTTTTTT. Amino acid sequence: CASSPNAGELFF.

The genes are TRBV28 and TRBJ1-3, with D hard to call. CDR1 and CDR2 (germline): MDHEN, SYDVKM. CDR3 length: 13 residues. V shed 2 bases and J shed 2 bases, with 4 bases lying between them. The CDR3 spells CASSLLTGNTIYF. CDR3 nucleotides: TGTGCCAGCAGTTTACTTACTGGAAACACCATATATTTT.